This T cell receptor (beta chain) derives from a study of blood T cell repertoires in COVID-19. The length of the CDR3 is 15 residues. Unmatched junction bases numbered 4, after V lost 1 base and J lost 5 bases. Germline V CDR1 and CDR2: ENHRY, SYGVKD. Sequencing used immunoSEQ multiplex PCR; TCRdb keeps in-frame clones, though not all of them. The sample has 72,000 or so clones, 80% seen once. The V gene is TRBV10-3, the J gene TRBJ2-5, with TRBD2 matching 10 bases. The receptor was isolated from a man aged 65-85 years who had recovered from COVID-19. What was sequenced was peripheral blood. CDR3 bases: TGTGCCATCAGTGAGTTAGCGGGAGGACAGGAGACCCAGTACTTC. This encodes CAISELAGGQETQYF.